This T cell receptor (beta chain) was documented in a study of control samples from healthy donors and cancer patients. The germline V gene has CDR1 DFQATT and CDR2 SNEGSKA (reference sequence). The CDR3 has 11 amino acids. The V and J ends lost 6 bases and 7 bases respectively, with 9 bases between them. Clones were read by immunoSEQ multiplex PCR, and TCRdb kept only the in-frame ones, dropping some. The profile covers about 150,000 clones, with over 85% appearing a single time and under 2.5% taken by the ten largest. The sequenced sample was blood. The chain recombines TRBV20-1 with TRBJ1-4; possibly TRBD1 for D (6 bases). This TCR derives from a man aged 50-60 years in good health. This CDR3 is CSADRLEKLFF. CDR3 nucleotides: TGCAGTGCAGACAGGCTTGAAAAACTGTTTTTT.